The source of this T cell receptor beta chain is a study of blood T cell repertoires in COVID-19. This table comes from immunoSEQ multiplex PCR, and its TCRdb copy is limited to in-frame clones, with some not included. The sample has about 250,000 clones; 70% to 90% are singletons. The germline CDR1 and CDR2 sequences are KGHSH and LQKENI. CDR3 length equals 17 residues. J gave up 8 bases and V 3 bases, and 18 bases lay outside the gene matches. This sequence was found in an older man with acute or convalescent COVID-19. This chain uses TRBV18 with TRBJ1-2; TRBD1 matches 7 bases. The sample comprised peripheral blood. CDR3 in amino acids: CASSPTQLDRALGGYTF. The CDR3 bases are TGTGCCAGCTCACCGACTCAACTCGACAGGGCCTTAGGGGGCTACACCTTC.